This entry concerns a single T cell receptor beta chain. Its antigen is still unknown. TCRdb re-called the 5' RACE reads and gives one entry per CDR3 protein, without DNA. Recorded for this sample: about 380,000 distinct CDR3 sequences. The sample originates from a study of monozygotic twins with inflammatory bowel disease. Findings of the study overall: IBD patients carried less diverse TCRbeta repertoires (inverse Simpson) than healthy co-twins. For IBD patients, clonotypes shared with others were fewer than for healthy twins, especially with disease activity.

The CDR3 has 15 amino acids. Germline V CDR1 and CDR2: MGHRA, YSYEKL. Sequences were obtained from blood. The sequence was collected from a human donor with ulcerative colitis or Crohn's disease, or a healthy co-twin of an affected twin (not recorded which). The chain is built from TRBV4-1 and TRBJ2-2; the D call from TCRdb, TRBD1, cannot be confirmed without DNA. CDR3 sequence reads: CASSSTGQGTGELFF.